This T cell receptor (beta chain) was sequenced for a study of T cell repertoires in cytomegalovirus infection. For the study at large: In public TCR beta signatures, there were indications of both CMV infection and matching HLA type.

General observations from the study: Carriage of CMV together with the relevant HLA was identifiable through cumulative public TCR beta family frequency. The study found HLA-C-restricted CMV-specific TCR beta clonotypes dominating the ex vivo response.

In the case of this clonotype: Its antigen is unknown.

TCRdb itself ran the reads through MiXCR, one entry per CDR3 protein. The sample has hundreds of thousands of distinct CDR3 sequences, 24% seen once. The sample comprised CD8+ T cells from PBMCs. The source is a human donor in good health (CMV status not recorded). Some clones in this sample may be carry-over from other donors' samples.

The chain's CDR3 is CAISESTRSASYNEQFF. CDR3 coding DNA: TGTGCCATCAGTGAGTCGACTCGGAGCGCCTCCTACAATGAGCAGTTCTTC. The chain has TRBV10-3 and TRBJ2-1; D remains ambiguous. The germline V and J ends were trimmed by 0 bases and 0 bases, with 12 bases remaining between them. The CDR3 is 17 amino acids. Germline V lookup: CDR1 ENHRY, CDR2 SYGVKD.